The rows below give T cell receptor beta chains drawn from one sample of a study of technical replicates of blood from several donors. The repertoire was sequenced with immunoSEQ multiplex PCR; TCRdb's copy has only in-frame clones and lacks some. The sample consists of about 62,000 clones, 98% of them appearing once. Sequencing used T cells isolated from PBMCs. The receptors originated from a human donor in good health. The CDR3 runs from the conserved cysteine through the conserved F or W. The D gene is left open where the match is weak. Size tells how often a clone was seen (once, few, many) or the class of an expanded clone, and some rows leave it out.

TRBJ1-4,TRBV28,-,TRBD1,CASSSDNRGTNEKLFF,TGTGCCAGCAGTTCCGACAACAGGGGAACTAATGAAAAACTGTTTTTT
TRBJ2-5,TRBV28,-,TRBD2,CASTTGLAVQETQYF,TGTGCCAGCACCACGGGACTAGCGGTACAAGAGACCCAGTACTTC
TRBJ2-1,TRBV2,-,-,CASSRDYNEQFF,TGTGCCAGCAGTCGGGACTACAATGAGCAGTTCTTC
TRBJ2-1,TRBV7-9,-,TRBD1,CASSGRDRGYNEQFF,TGTGCCAGCAGCGGGCGGGACAGGGGATACAATGAGCAGTTCTTC
TRBJ2-5,TRBV19,once,-,CASSITPNTQRETQYF,TGTGCCAGTAGTATCACCCCAAATACCCAGCGGGAGACCCAGTACTTC
TRBJ2-5,TRBV5-4,-,TRBD2,CASSSGGYQETQYF,TGTGCCAGCAGCTCCGGGGGGTACCAAGAGACCCAGTACTTC
TRBJ2-7,TRBV27,-,TRBD2,CASSTPPGLVDEQYF,TGTGCCAGCAGTACGCCCCCGGGACTAGTGGACGAGCAGTACTTC
TRBJ2-2,TRBV5-1,-,TRBD2,CASSLAGPVAGGTGELFF,TGCGCCAGCAGCTTAGCAGGGCCGGTAGCGGGAGGAACCGGGGAGCTGTTTTTT
TRBJ1-5,TRBV29-1,-,TRBD1,CSVAGTGNQPQHF,TGCAGCGTTGCGGGGACAGGAAATCAGCCCCAGCATTTT
TRBJ2-1,TRBV14,-,-,CASSQVNVEQFF,TGTGCCAGCAGCCAAGTTAATGTGGAGCAGTTCTTC
TRBJ2-2,TRBV5-1,-,TRBD1,CASRSQDRANTGELFF,TGCGCCAGTCGCTCCCAAGACAGGGCCAACACCGGGGAGCTGTTTTTT
TRBJ2-7,TRBV5-5,-,TRBD2,CASSPSAGAYEQYF,TGTGCCAGCAGCCCTTCAGCGGGAGCCTACGAGCAGTACTTC
TRBJ2-1,TRBV11-3,-,-,CASSLNTGRSNEQFF,TGTGCCAGCAGCTTAAACACCGGGAGAAGCAATGAGCAGTTCTTC
TRBJ2-1,TRBV11-2,-,TRBD2,CASSPFDVGLAESNEQFF,TGTGCCAGCAGCCCTTTTGACGTGGGACTAGCGGAGAGCAATGAGCAGTTCTTC
TRBJ1-5,TRBV5-6,-,-,CASSLQGKVQPQHF,TGTGCCAGCAGCTTACAGGGAAAGGTTCAGCCCCAGCATTTT
TRBJ2-1,TRBV7-9,-,TRBD2,CASSLTSGTSYNEQFF,TGTGCCAGCAGCTTAACTAGCGGGACTTCCTACAATGAGCAGTTCTTC
TRBJ2-3,TRBV11-3,-,TRBD1,CASSLGQGYDTQYF,TGTGCCAGCAGCTTAGGACAGGGTTATGATACGCAGTATTTT
TRBJ2-2,TRBV9,-,TRBD2,CASSGSGAGAAGELFF,TGTGCCAGCAGCGGGTCGGGAGCGGGGGCCGCCGGGGAGCTGTTTTTT
TRBJ2-4,TRBV2,-,TRBD1,CASNRDRGIDIQYF,TGTGCCAGCAACCGGGACAGAGGGATAGACATTCAGTACTTC
TRBJ1-1,TRBV29-1,-,-,CSVETGITEAFF,TGCAGCGTAGAAACAGGGATAACTGAAGCTTTCTTT
TRBJ2-7,TRBV4-2,-,TRBD1,CASSQDAGQGSREQYF,TGTGCCAGCAGCCAAGATGCAGGACAGGGGTCGCGGGAGCAGTACTTC
TRBJ1-2,TRBV5-1,-,-,CASSLPSHEGYGYTF,TGCGCCAGCAGCTTACCATCCCACGAGGGCTATGGCTACACCTTC
TRBJ1-2,TRBV5-4,-,-,CASRGGSSYGYTF,TGTGCCAGCAGAGGGGGAAGCTCCTATGGCTACACCTTC
TRBJ1-5,TRBV21-1,-,-,CASSKAELSGQPQHF,TGTGCCAGCAGCAAAGCGGAGTTGAGCGGGCAGCCCCAGCATTTT
TRBJ2-7,TRBV7-8,-,TRBD1,CASSFPGQQYEQYF,TGTGCCAGCAGCTTCCCGGGACAGCAATACGAGCAGTACTTC
TRBJ2-1,TRBV29-1,-,TRBD1,CSVGRTGGALNEQFF,TGCAGCGTTGGGCGTACAGGGGGCGCCTTGAATGAGCAGTTCTTC
TRBJ1-2,TRBV27,-,-,CASQPRGWMGGYTF,TGTGCCAGCCAACCACGGGGGTGGATGGGAGGCTACACCTTC
TRBJ2-1,TRBV7-6,-,-,CASSLGAGDNEQFF,TGTGCCAGCAGCTTAGGAGCAGGCGACAATGAGCAGTTCTTC
TRBJ2-5,TRBV7-8,-,-,CASSLIHFRETQYF,TGTGCCAGCAGCTTAATCCATTTTAGAGAGACCCAGTACTTC
TRBJ2-1,TRBV7-6,-,-,CASSDLSREQFF,TGTGCCAGCAGCGATTTATCACGGGAGCAGTTCTTC
TRBJ2-7,TRBV4-1,-,-,CASSGRDFGFNEQYF,TGCGCCAGCAGCGGTCGGGACTTCGGGTTCAACGAGCAGTACTTC
TRBJ2-5,TRBV15,-,TRBD2,CATSGPVKRGRAGGTRSRETQYF,TGTGCCACCAGCGGACCAGTTAAAAGAGGGCGAGCGGGGGGGACGAGATCGAGAGAGACCCAGTACTTC
TRBJ2-3,TRBV28,-,TRBD1,CASSLGGTGVDTQYF,TGTGCCAGCAGTTTGGGCGGGACAGGGGTGGATACGCAGTATTTT
TRBJ1-2,TRBV7-2,-,-,CASSFQVYGSYGYTF,TGTGCCAGCAGCTTCCAGGTCTATGGTAGCTATGGCTACACCTTC
TRBJ2-5,TRBV7-9,-,-,CASSFPEGDQETQYF,TGTGCCAGCAGCTTTCCCGAGGGAGATCAAGAGACCCAGTACTTC
TRBJ2-7,TRBV5-5,-,-,CASSLIDYEQYF,TGTGCCAGCAGCCTCATAGACTACGAGCAGTACTTC
TRBJ2-1,TRBV11-2,few,TRBD2,CASSPRGTSGKTYNEQFF,TGTGCCAGCAGCCCGCGGGGGACTAGCGGGAAAACCTACAATGAGCAGTTCTTC
TRBJ2-3,TRBV5-8,-,-,CASSPVNAWTDTQYF,TGTGCCAGCAGCCCGGTGAATGCGTGGACAGATACGCAGTATTTT
TRBJ2-1,TRBV6-6,-,-,CASSLQGSSYNEQFF,TGTGCCAGCAGTCTCCAGGGGAGCTCCTACAATGAGCAGTTCTTC
TRBJ2-4,TRBV11-2,-,TRBD2,CASSQIRSGGAKNIQYF,TGTGCCAGCAGCCAGATAAGGAGCGGGGGGGCCAAAAACATTCAGTACTTC
TRBJ1-2,TRBV6-5,once,TRBD1,CASRGTGISPYTF,TGTGCCAGCAGGGGGACAGGAATATCCCCCTACACCTTC
TRBJ2-1,TRBV2,-,TRBD2,CASRTRFLRELYNEQFF,TGTGCCAGCAGGACCCGTTTTTTGCGGGAGCTCTACAATGAGCAGTTCTTC
TRBJ1-2,TRBV23-1,-,-,CASSQSRGKHYGYTF,TGCGCCAGCAGTCAATCGAGGGGGAAGCACTATGGCTACACCTTC
TRBJ2-7,TRBV4-1,-,-,CASSQDRAAAYEQYF,TGCGCCAGCAGCCAAGATCGGGCAGCGGCCTACGAGCAGTACTTC
TRBJ1-5,TRBV19,once,TRBD1,CASSIGTGGSQPQHF,TGTGCCAGTAGTATAGGGACAGGGGGGTCTCAGCCCCAGCATTTT
TRBJ2-7,TRBV28,-,-,CASSPYGQNYEQYF,TGTGCCAGCAGTCCCTACGGACAGAACTACGAGCAGTACTTC
TRBJ2-7,TRBV12-5,-,-,CASGLATRSYEQYF,TGTGCTAGTGGTTTGGCAACACGTTCCTACGAGCAGTACTTC
TRBJ1-1,TRBV11-2,-,-,CASSLTTEAFF,TGTGCCAGCAGCTTAACGACAGAAGCTTTCTTT
TRBJ1-1,TRBV18,-,-,CASSPVGGPPNEAFF,TGTGCCAGCTCACCGGTGGGGGGGCCGCCAAATGAAGCTTTCTTT
TRBJ1-1,TRBV5-1,-,TRBD1,CASGQGAKGTEAFF,TGCGCCAGCGGCCAGGGGGCAAAGGGCACTGAAGCTTTCTTT
TRBJ1-3,TRBV5-6,once,-,CASSFSGTGNTIYF,TGTGCCAGCAGCTTTTCGGGGACTGGAAACACCATATATTTT
TRBJ2-2,TRBV28,-,TRBD2,CASSSAGWASGMGGANTGELFF,TGTGCCAGCAGTTCCGCCGGTTGGGCTAGCGGGATGGGTGGGGCGAACACCGGGGAGCTGTTTTTT
TRBJ1-6,TRBV27,-,-,CASSLLGQTSSYNSPLHF,TGTGCCAGCAGTTTGTTAGGACAGACGAGCTCCTATAATTCACCCCTCCACTTT
TRBJ2-1,TRBV5-1,-,TRBD2,CASSLDAGGLAGGLNNEQFF,TGCGCCAGCAGCTTGGATGCAGGTGGACTAGCGGGAGGACTCAACAATGAGCAGTTCTTC
TRBJ2-7,TRBV13,-,TRBD2,CASSGKWTSGSYEQYF,TGTGCCAGCAGCGGAAAATGGACTAGCGGGAGCTACGAGCAGTACTTC
TRBJ1-2,TRBV7-2,-,-,CASSLAGGYGYTF,TGTGCCAGCAGCTTAGCGGGGGGCTATGGCTACACCTTC
TRBJ1-1,TRBV28,once,-,CASSLRVNTEAFF,TGTGCCAGCAGCCTCCGAGTGAACACTGAAGCTTTCTTT
TRBJ1-1,TRBV5-8,-,-,CASSLNPAGITEAFF,TGTGCCAGCAGCTTAAATCCGGCAGGGATCACTGAAGCTTTCTTT
TRBJ1-1,TRBV7-8,-,-,CASSPPTGNTEAFF,TGTGCCAGCAGCCCACCGACGGGGAACACTGAAGCTTTCTTT